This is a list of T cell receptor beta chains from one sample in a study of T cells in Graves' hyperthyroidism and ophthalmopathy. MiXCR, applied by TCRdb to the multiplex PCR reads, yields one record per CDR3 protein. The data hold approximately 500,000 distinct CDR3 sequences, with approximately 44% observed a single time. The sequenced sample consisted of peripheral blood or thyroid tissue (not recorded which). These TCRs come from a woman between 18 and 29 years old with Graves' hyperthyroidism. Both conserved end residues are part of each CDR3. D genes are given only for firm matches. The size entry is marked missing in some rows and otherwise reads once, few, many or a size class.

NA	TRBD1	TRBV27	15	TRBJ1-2	CASSFRGQGAPGYTF	TGTGCCAGCAGTTTTAGGGGACAGGGGGCCCCTGGCTACACCTTC
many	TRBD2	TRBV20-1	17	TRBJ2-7	CSAGGGTSGSTSYEQYF	TGCAGTGCTGGGGGAGGGACTAGCGGGAGCACATCCTACGAGCAGTACTTC
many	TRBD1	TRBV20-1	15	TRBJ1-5	CSARDQGGRNQPQHF	TGCAGTGCTAGAGATCAGGGGGGACGCAATCAGCCCCAGCATTTT
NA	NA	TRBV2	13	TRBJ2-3	CASSALLIDTQYF	TGTGCCAGCAGTGCTTTACTTATAGATACGCAGTATTTT
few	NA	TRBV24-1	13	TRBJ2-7	CATSDGDGLEQYF	TGTGCCACCAGTGATGGGGACGGTCTCGAGCAGTACTTC
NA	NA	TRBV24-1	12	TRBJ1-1	CATSAIDTEAFF	TGTGCCACCAGTGCTATCGACACTGAAGCTTTCTTT
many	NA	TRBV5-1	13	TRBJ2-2	CAIAGPNTGELFF	TGCGCCATCGCGGGACCTAACACCGGGGAGCTGTTTTTT
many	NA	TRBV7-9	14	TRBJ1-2	CASISVGQNYGYTF	TGTGCCAGCATCTCAGTGGGGCAGAACTATGGCTACACCTTC
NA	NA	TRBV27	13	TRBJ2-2	CASSLTGAGELFF	TGTGCCAGCAGTTTAACTGGGGCCGGGGAGCTGTTTTTT
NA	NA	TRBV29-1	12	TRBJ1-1	CSATTSGTEAFF	TGCAGCGCCACGACTAGCGGGACTGAAGCTTTCTTT
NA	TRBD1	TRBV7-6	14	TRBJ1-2	CASSPWDRGYGYTF	TGTGCCAGCAGCCCCTGGGACAGGGGATATGGCTACACCTTC
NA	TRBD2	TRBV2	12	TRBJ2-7	CAGQRGDNEQYF	TGTGCCGGCCAGCGGGGCGACAATGAGCAGTACTTC
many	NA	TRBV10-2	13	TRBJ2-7	CASRAQVSYEQYF	TGCGCCAGCAGGGCACAGGTATCCTACGAGCAGTACTTC
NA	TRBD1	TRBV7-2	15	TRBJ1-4	CASSAMDRGLEKLFF	TGTGCCAGCAGCGCTATGGACAGGGGGCTCGAGAAACTGTTTTTT
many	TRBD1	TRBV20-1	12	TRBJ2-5	CSAEDRGETQYF	TGCAGTGCTGAAGACAGGGGTGAGACCCAGTACTTC
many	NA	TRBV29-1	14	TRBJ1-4	CSVWDNKESEKLFF	TGCAGCGTCTGGGACAATAAGGAAAGTGAAAAACTGTTTTTT
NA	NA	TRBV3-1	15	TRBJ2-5	CASSQDPGNQETQYF	TGTGCCAGCAGCCAAGATCCCGGGAATCAGGAGACCCAGTACTTC
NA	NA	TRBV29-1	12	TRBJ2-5	CSPAGEGETQYF	TGCAGCCCGGCAGGGGAGGGGGAGACCCAGTACTTC
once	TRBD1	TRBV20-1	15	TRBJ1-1	CSAGGTGVLNTEAFF	TGCAGTGCCGGAGGGACAGGTGTGTTGAACACTGAAGCTTTCTTT
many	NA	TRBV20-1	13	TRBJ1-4	CSARSPTNEKLFF	TGCAGTGCTAGAAGTCCAACTAATGAAAAACTGTTTTTT
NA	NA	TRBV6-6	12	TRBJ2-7	CASSYPPGEQYF	TGTGCCAGCAGTTACCCCCCGGGTGAGCAGTACTTC
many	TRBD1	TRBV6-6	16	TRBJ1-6	CASSYGQGGRNSPLHF	TGTGCCAGCAGTTACGGGCAGGGGGGAAGGAATTCACCCCTCCACTTT
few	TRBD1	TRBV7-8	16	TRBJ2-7	CASSFRGQGAVGELYF	TGTGCCAGCAGCTTTCGGGGACAGGGGGCGGTCGGGGAGCTGTACTTC
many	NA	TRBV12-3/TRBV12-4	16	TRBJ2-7	CASRPRTDKGFHEQYF	TGTGCCAGCAGACCCAGGACGGACAAGGGTTTCCACGAGCAGTACTTC
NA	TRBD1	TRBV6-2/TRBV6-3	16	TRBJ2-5	CASDVGTGKYQRSQYF	TGTGCCAGTGACGTTGGGACAGGGAAGTATCAGAGGTCCCAGTACTTC
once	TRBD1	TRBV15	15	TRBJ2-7	CATSSSDRVRYEQYF	TGTGCCACCAGCAGCTCGGACAGGGTTCGCTACGAGCAGTACTTC